This TCR beta chain was sequenced for a study of T cells in Graves' hyperthyroidism and ophthalmopathy. Study results and limitations: Researchers found most expanded thyroid clonotypes above 0.001 in blood as well.

Concerning this clonotype itself: Its antigen is undetermined.

TCR beta CDR3 regions were amplified from RNA transcripts. TCR CDR3 underwent first-round RT-PCR with the HTBI primer set. MiXCR, run by TCRdb on the multiplex PCR reads, gives a single entry per CDR3 protein. The table shows hundreds of thousands of distinct CDR3 sequences, with 25% to 30% occurring only once. The PBMCs were sourced from fresh peripheral blood (about 10 ml). Sequencing input: blood. This TCR was recovered from a man aged 35-49 years with Graves' hyperthyroidism that later progressed to Graves' ophthalmopathy.

CDR3 nucleotide sequence: TGTGCCAGCAGTTATAGCGGACAGGGGAGAGAGCAGTACTTC. It encodes CASSYSGQGREQYF. The V and J genes are TRBV6-5 and TRBJ2-7; 9 bases align to TRBD1. This CDR3 is 14 amino acids long. Germline CDR1 reads MNHEY; CDR2 reads SVGAGI. V shed 3 bases and J 7 bases; nucleotides not matched to a gene: 7.